Sequencing of this T cell receptor (beta chain) was carried out in a study of cytomegalovirus exposure and HLA in healthy donors. Study as a whole: There were approximately 80 million unique TCRs (from HLA-typed donors) in an early data release. General study points: It was approximately 150 TCR beta chains that were listed as cytomegalovirus-associated.

Primers included in the PCR were 60 Vbeta and 13 Jbeta primers. Per the authors' pipeline: Per a later analysis, the number of unique TCR beta chains was about 80 million, of which 9 million to 14 million were shared. Sequencing used immunoSEQ multiplex PCR; TCRdb keeps in-frame clones, though not all of them. V, J and clone size are those of that table, while D and trimming were read from the DNA. The table includes about 240,000 clones, about 85% detected once. Concerning this clone: Its cognate antigen is unknown.

The trim removed 3 bases at V and 1 base at J, leaving 6 bases unmatched. Germline V CDR1 and CDR2: MNHEY, SVGAGI. There are 16 residues in the CDR3. The chain carries TRBV6-5 and TRBJ2-3, with 8 bases aligning to TRBD2. The source of this sequence is a girl aged 2-10 years in good health and CMV-seronegative. Sequencing input: PBMCs. The DNA of the CDR3 is TGTGCCAGCAGTTATGGGGCGGGAGGTCGCACAGATACGCAGTATTTT. Translated: CASSYGAGGRTDTQYF.